Listed here are 18 T cell receptor beta chains from one sample, sequenced in a study of shared clonotypes between healthy human individuals. Libraries were prepared by immunoSEQ multiplex PCR; TCRdb keeps only in-frame clonotypes and omits some of them. This table holds approximately 980,000 clones, about 80% found once. Material: memory CD4+ T cells sorted from blood. Subset of the sample: CD45RA-negative fraction. These receptor sequences come from a man between 18 and 35 years old in good health.

This clone has only a few counts. The rearrangement joins TRBV15 to TRBJ2-7; possibly TRBD1 for D (6 bases). The germline CDR1 and CDR2 sequences are LNHNV and YYDKDF (reference sequence). Trimming removed 0 bases from V and 4 bases from J, with 13 bases in between. The CDR3 sequence is 15 residues long. DNA for the CDR3: TGTGCCACCAGCAGAGAAGGGCAGGGGAGTTACGAGCAGTACTTC. Translating gives CATSREGQGSYEQYF.

The chain couples TRBV6-6 to TRBJ2-5, with D perhaps matching TRBD1 (6 bases). Trimming pared 4 bases from V and 0 bases from J, leaving 9 bases between. The CDR3 runs 14 residues. Germline CDR1 and CDR2: MNHNY and SVGAGI (reference sequence). CDR3 nucleotide sequence: TGTGCCAGCAGTTCCCGGACAGACCAAGAGACCCAGTACTTC. The encoded protein is CASSSRTDQETQYF.

In DNA, the CDR3 is TGCGCCAGCAGCGGGAACAGGGCGGACACCGGGGAGCTGTTTTTT. This sequence encodes CASSGNRADTGELFF. The chain has TRBV5-1 and TRBJ2-2, with D perhaps TRBD1 (6 bases). CDR1 and CDR2 from the germline V gene are SGHRS and YFSETQ. V was clipped by 4 bases and J by 3 bases, with 13 bases between them. This CDR3 is 15 amino acids long.

The chain links TRBV18 to TRBJ2-7; TRBD1 might be the D (5 bases). Trimming cost V 3 bases and J 2 bases, with 11 bases left between them. The CDR3 spans 14 residues. CDR1 is KGHSH, CDR2 LQKENI, per germline. The CDR3 coding sequence is TGTGCCAGCTCACCGCAGACAGAGGCCTACGAGCAGTACTTC. Amino acid sequence: CASSPQTEAYEQYF.

The chain is built from TRBV4-3 and TRBJ2-1; D uncertain. CDR1 is LGHNA, CDR2 YSLEER, per germline. V was cut by 0 bases and J by 3 bases, with 9 bases left in between. The CDR3 is made up of 15 amino acids. The CDR3: CASSQELRNYNEQFF. For the CDR3, the DNA is TGCGCCAGCAGCCAAGAGCTGAGAAACTACAATGAGCAGTTCTTC.

The chain recombines TRBV5-1 with TRBJ1-1; no clear D. In germline, CDR1 is SGHRS, CDR2 YFSETQ. There are 16 residues in the CDR3. Trimming removed 0 bases from V and 1 base from J, with 13 bases in between. The CDR3 nucleotides read TGCGCCAGCAGCTTGGCTGCGGGAGTCGGGAACACTGAAGCTTTCTTT. This sequence encodes CASSLAAGVGNTEAFF.

V is TRBV18 and J is TRBJ2-6; D possibly corresponds to TRBD1 (5 bases). There are 16 residues in the CDR3. CDR1 is KGHSH, CDR2 LQKENI, per germline. Trimming shortened V by 4 bases and J by 4 bases, and 14 bases separated the two germline ends. CDR3 in amino acids: CASSLQGNTGANVLTF. The CDR3 region has the DNA TGTGCCAGCTCACTTCAGGGTAATACGGGGGCCAACGTCCTGACTTTC.

This clone was seen repeatedly, ten times or more. V and J are TRBV7-2 and TRBJ2-7; 7 bases are shared with TRBD2. Germline V gene sequence: CDR1 SGHTA, CDR2 FQGNSA. The length of the CDR3 is 12 residues. The J segment lost 6 bases and the V segment lost 4 bases, leaving 3 bases of the junction unmatched. The CDR3, as DNA: TGTGCCAGCAGCTACAGGACTAGCGAGCAGTACTTC. This translates into CASSYRTSEQYF.

The J gene is TRBJ1-4, the V gene TRBV4-3; D ambiguous. Germline lookup yields CDR1 LGHNA and CDR2 YSLEER. The CDR3 is 17 amino acids. The germline V and J ends were trimmed by 0 bases and 4 bases, with 15 bases remaining between them. The CDR3 is CASSQDQVARVNEKLFF. The CDR3 nucleotides read TGCGCCAGCAGCCAAGATCAGGTGGCAAGAGTTAATGAAAAACTGTTTTTT.

V and J are TRBV6-5 and TRBJ1-4; D is perhaps TRBD1 (6 bases). CDR1 is MNHEY, CDR2 SVGAGI, per germline. The CDR3 has 12 residues. V lost 4 bases to trimming and J lost 12 bases, with 12 bases between them. This CDR3 reads CASSSPGQELFF. CDR3 DNA: TGTGCCAGCAGTTCCCCGGGACAAGAACTGTTTTTT.

A note on this clone: One junction end disagrees with the germline gene, perhaps due to a read error. The chain joins TRBV5-1 to TRBJ1-4; tentative D call: TRBD1 (6 bases). The CDR3 consists of 13 residues. Germline-derived CDR1 and CDR2 are SGHRS and YFSETQ. This CDR3 reads CASRTVPNEKLFF. In nucleotides, the CDR3 is TGCGCTAGCAGGACAGTGCCTAATGAAAAACTGTTTTTT.

The V call is TRBV18, the J call TRBJ2-3, with 9 bases identical to TRBD2. CDR1 KGHSH and CDR2 LQKENI come from the germline V gene. The ends lost 0 bases at V and 5 bases at J; junction bases unmatched: 6. The CDR3 runs to 16 residues. CDR3 in amino acids: CASSPPSLAGLDTQYF. CDR3 DNA sequence: TGTGCCAGCTCACCACCGAGTCTAGCGGGATTAGATACGCAGTATTTT.

This chain connects TRBV10-3 to TRBJ2-3; 10 bases line up with TRBD2. Germline V gene sequence: CDR1 ENHRY, CDR2 SYGVKD. The trim removed 2 bases at V and 5 bases at J, leaving 4 bases unmatched. The CDR3 is 15 residues long. CDR3 region: CAISEGLAVGDTQYF. In DNA, the CDR3 is TGTGCCATCAGTGAGGGACTAGCGGTGGGAGATACGCAGTATTTT.

The chain employs TRBV7-8 and TRBJ2-3, with 9 positions matching TRBD1. The CDR3 spans 16 residues. Germline V gene lookup returns CDR1 SGHVS and CDR2 FQNEAQ. The junction had 7 bases not matched to a gene; V was cut back by 5 bases and J by 1 base. DNA for the CDR3: TGTGCCAGCAGCCAGGACAGGGGAGGAGGCACAGATACGCAGTATTTT. This encodes CASSQDRGGGTDTQYF. The full variable domain, with the rest looked up from reference TRBV7-8 and TRBJ2-3, is GAGVSQSPRYKVAKRGQDVALRCDPISGHVSLFWYQQALGQGPEFLTYFQNEAQLDKSGLPSDRFFAERPEGSVSTLKIQRTQQEDSAVYLCASSQDRGGGTDTQYFGPGTRLTVL.

V gene TRBV29-1 combines with J gene TRBJ1-2, with a possible D match to TRBD1 (6 bases). The germline V gene encodes CDR1 SQVTM and CDR2 ANQGSEA. V gave up 1 base and J gave up 5 bases, with 8 bases separating them. The CDR3 has 12 residues. The CDR3 loop reads CSVEGDRYGYTF. The CDR3 region has the DNA TGCAGCGTTGAAGGCGACAGGTATGGCTACACCTTC.

The rearrangement joins TRBV5-1 to TRBJ2-5; 9 nucleotides align to TRBD1. CDR3 length equals 13 residues. In germline, CDR1 is SGHRS, CDR2 YFSETQ. With 4 bases clipped from V and 5 bases from J, the junction kept 3 bases outside the gene matches. The CDR3 DNA reads TGCGCCAGCAGCGGCGGACAGGGGGAGACCCAGTACTTC. Translated, it gives CASSGGQGETQYF.

J is TRBJ2-3 and V is TRBV13; D gene unclear. V was cut by 6 bases and J by 7 bases, with 17 bases left in between. The CDR3 length is 14 residues. The germline V gene has CDR1 PRHDT and CDR2 FYEKMQ (reference sequence). The CDR3 bases are TGTGCCAGCAGTTATGATCGACGCACGAATACGCAGTATTTT. Protein product: CASSYDRRTNTQYF.

V usage is TRBV19 and J usage is TRBJ2-5; 12 bases fit TRBD1. The junction had 12 bases not matched to a gene; V was cut back by 5 bases and J by 5 bases. Germline CDR1 is LNHDA and CDR2 is SQIVND (reference sequence). This CDR3 has 17 amino acids. In nucleotides, the CDR3 is TGTGCCAGTAGTGGGACAGGGGGCGCCTTAGTTATGGAGACCCAGTACTTC. It encodes CASSGTGGALVMETQYF.